Below, 28 T cell receptor beta chains from the same sample are listed, as sequenced in a study of tumor and adjacent non-tumor tissue in lung cancer. A modified ARM-PCR protocol with three rounds of nested PCR amplified TCRbeta. Each CDR3 protein is one row after TCRdb ran MiXCR on the multiplex PCR reads. The table has under 250,000 distinct CDR3 sequences, roughly 70% seen once. No cell sorting was done before RNA was extracted from the tissue. Sequenced input: lung tumor tissue. All receptors derive from a man in his sixties with non-small cell lung cancer.

CDR3 region: CASSLVSISLRFF. The CDR3 DNA reads as TGTGCCAGCAGCTTGGTGTCGATATCTTTGCGGTTCTTC. The rearrangement links TRBV5-6 to TRBJ2-1; no reliable D call. Germline CDR1 reads SGHDT; CDR2 reads YYEEEE. The V and J ends lost 0 bases and 15 bases respectively, with 16 bases between them. The CDR3 runs to 13 residues.

A few counts support this clonotype. The V gene is TRBV6-2 or TRBV6-3, the J gene TRBJ2-4, with 7 bases lining up with TRBD2. Germline V lookup: CDR1 MNHEY, CDR2 SVGEGT. CDR3 length equals 17 residues. V shed 4 bases, J shed 0 bases, and the junction held 9 bases outside the gene matches. The CDR3 nucleotides are TGTGCCAGCAGTTGGACTAGATCCGGGGGAGCCAAAAACATTCAGTACTTC. This translates into CASSWTRSGGAKNIQYF.

This clonotype was detected ten times or more. The V gene is TRBV6-5, the J gene TRBJ1-2, with D perhaps matching TRBD1 (5 bases). Trimming pared 0 bases from V and 1 base from J, leaving 12 bases between. From germline, CDR1 is MNHEY and CDR2 SVGAGI. The CDR3 consists of 16 residues. Written as DNA, the CDR3 is TGTGCCAGCAGTTACTCGGGACCGGGCCTTAACTATGGCTACACCTTC. Translation: CASSYSGPGLNYGYTF.

This clonotype was detected ten times or more. The CDR3 bases are TGCAGCGTCAAGAAGGGTAGCGGGCCGTACAATGAGCAGTTCTTC. Translation gives CSVKKGSGPYNEQFF. This chain joins TRBV29-1 and TRBJ2-1; TRBD2 matches at 7 bases. Germline V gene lookup returns CDR1 SQVTM and CDR2 ANQGSEA. V was pared by 6 bases and J by 4 bases, with 12 bases of the junction left unmatched. The CDR3 has 15 residues.

Concerning this clonotype: A single base separates this from a much larger clone, so it may be a read error. The V call is TRBV6-1, the J call TRBJ2-7; unclear D gene. The CDR3 runs to 13 residues. V lost 6 bases to trimming and J lost 4 bases, with 13 bases between them. Germline values: CDR1 MNHNS, CDR2 SASEGT. CDR3: CASRSPPTYEQYF. Here the CDR3 DNA reads TGTGCCAGCAGGTCGCCCCCAACGTACGAGCAGTACTTC.

The chain is built from TRBV4-3 and TRBJ1-2, with 11 bases that match TRBD1. The CDR3 contains 14 residues. The germline V gene has CDR1 LGHNA and CDR2 YSLEER. The ends lost 2 bases at V and 12 bases at J; junction bases unmatched: 8. The CDR3 region is CASSQPGTGGCHTF. The CDR3 DNA reads TGCGCCAGCAGCCAACCCGGGACAGGGGGTTGCCACACCTTC.

On this clonotype itself: One end of the junction does not line up with germline, which may come from a read error. The CDR3 DNA is TGCGCCAGCGGCCAAGAGTCACTCCCGTTGACCGGGGAGCTGTTTTTT. As protein: CASGQESLPLTGELFF. This chain links TRBV4-3 with TRBJ2-2; D is undetermined. The CDR3 runs 16 residues. Looked up from germline, CDR1 is LGHNA and CDR2 is YSLEER.

As concerns this clonotype: The conserved phenylalanine or tryptophan normally closing the CDR3 is absent here, so this likely arose from a read error. The rearrangement uses TRBV29-1 and TRBJ1-1; D remains unclear. Germline loops: CDR1 SQVTM, CDR2 ANQGSEA. This CDR3 is 12 amino acids long. Here the CDR3 DNA reads TGCATCGTTGAAGGTGGATTCGCTGAAGCTTTCTCT. Protein product: CIVEGGFAEAFS.

A note on this clonotype: At one end the junction does not follow the germline gene, possibly because of a read error. V is TRBV4-3 and J is TRBJ2-7; D is uncertain. Germline lookup yields CDR1 LGHNA and CDR2 YSLEER. The CDR3 is made up of 14 amino acids. CDR3 in amino acids: CVSNQDSNGYEQYF. The CDR3 DNA reads TGCGTCAGCAACCAAGATAGTAACGGCTACGAGCAGTACTTC.

There are many counts of this clonotype. V is TRBV12-3 or TRBV12-4 and J is TRBJ1-6; D not certain. There are 12 residues in the CDR3. Trimming pared 6 bases from V and 8 bases from J, leaving 8 bases between. The CDR3 bases are TGTGCCAGCAGCGCGGGCCATTCACCCCTCCACTTT. This encodes CASSAGHSPLHF.

This clonotype appeared once. This chain connects TRBV6-5 to TRBJ2-7; 10 bases agree with TRBD2. From germline, CDR1 is MNHEY and CDR2 SVGAGI. This CDR3 contains 15 residues. This chain's CDR3 is CANSYLAGVSYEQYV. The DNA for the CDR3 is TGTGCCAACAGTTACCTAGCGGGAGTCTCCTACGAGCAGTACGTC.

The genes are TRBV7-8 and TRBJ1-5; D possibly corresponds to TRBD1 (5 bases). Germline lookup yields CDR1 SGHVS and CDR2 FQNEAQ. The CDR3 has 13 amino acids. The V gene lost 3 bases and the J gene lost 4 bases, with 7 bases spanning the gap. CDR3 in amino acids: CASSFDSNQPQHF. CDR3 nucleotide sequence: TGTGCCAGCAGCTTCGACAGTAATCAGCCCCAGCATTTT.

J is TRBJ2-2 and V is TRBV20-1; the match to TRBD2 covers 9 bases. Trimming removed 0 bases from V and 3 bases from J; junction bases left unmatched: 5. The CDR3 runs to 16 residues. CDR1 is DFQATT and CDR2 is SNEGSKA in the germline V gene (reference sequence). For the CDR3, the DNA is TGCAGTGCTAGAGATAGCGGGAGCTGGGACACCGGGGAGCTGTTTTTT. Encoded protein: CSARDSGSWDTGELFF.

Remarks on this clonotype: At one of its ends the junction is not consistent with the germline gene, which may arise from a read error. The chain couples TRBV6-2 or TRBV6-3 to TRBJ1-5, with a tentative D call TRBD1 (5 bases). CDR1 and CDR2 from the germline V gene are MNHEY and SVGEGT. The CDR3 covers 15 residues. The CDR3 sequence: CASSRRGREWQPQHF. The CDR3 DNA reads as TGCGCCAGCAGCCGCCGGGGCAGGGAGTGGCAGCCCCAGCATTTT.

The chain employs TRBV11-2 and TRBJ2-1; the D gene could be TRBD1 or TRBD2 (5 bases each). This CDR3 region has 12 residues. The germline V gene encodes CDR1 SGHAT and CDR2 FQNNGV. The chain's CDR3 is CVSSLGDNEQFF. The CDR3 DNA sequence: TGTGTCAGTAGCTTGGGGGACAATGAGCAGTTCTTC.

With respect to this clonotype: Mismatch with germline at one junction end may stem from a read error. The V and J genes are TRBV11-2 and TRBJ2-5, with D hard to call. Germline V CDR1 and CDR2: SGHAT, FQNNGV. The CDR3 consists of 13 residues. The CDR3 coding sequence is TGTGCCAGGAGCTTAGGCCAGAAAGAAACCCAGTATTTC. This translates into CARSLGQKETQYF.

Concerning this clonotype itself: The final CDR3 position lacks the conserved phenylalanine or tryptophan, pointing to a likely read error. The CDR3 DNA follows: TGTGCCAGCAGCGCCAGACATGGGATGACGGGAGAGACCCAGTACTCC. Amino acid sequence: CASSARHGMTGETQYS. The chain carries TRBV11-3 and TRBJ2-5, with D unresolved. V lost 5 bases, J lost 4 bases, and 20 bases lay in between. The CDR3 is made up of 16 amino acids. Per the germline V gene, CDR1 is SGHNT and CDR2 is YENEEA.

A few counts support this clonotype. The chain uses TRBV6-5 and TRBJ2-5, with D possibly TRBD2 on 7 matching bases. The germline CDR1 and CDR2 sequences are MNHEY and SVGAGI. The CDR3 has 13 residues. The ends were cut back, 7 bases at V and 5 bases at J, with 14 bases in the middle. The CDR3 nucleotides are TGTGCCAGCAATCCTTGGGGGGGCGAGACCCAGTACTTC. Protein: CASNPWGGETQYF.

Comments on this clonotype: This could be a read error, since a much larger clone is one nucleotide away. This chain joins TRBV20-1 and TRBJ1-2; D unclear. CDR3 length equals 14 residues. Germline V CDR1 and CDR2: DFQATT, SNEGSKA (reference sequence). The CDR3 region has the DNA TGCAGTGCTTCGGTCACGGGATTCAACTATGGCCACACCTTC. Its translation is CSASVTGFNYGHTF.

As DNA, the CDR3 is TGTGCCAGCAGCCTGGGGAGACTCGGCAATCAGCCCCAGCATTTT. This translates into CASSLGRLGNQPQHF. This chain uses TRBV6-2 or TRBV6-3 with TRBJ1-5; no definite D call. Trimming pared 6 bases from V and 2 bases from J, leaving 14 bases between. Germline V gene sequence: CDR1 MNHEY, CDR2 SVGEGT. The CDR3 length is 15 residues.

Points on this clonotype: Compared with germline, one end of the junction differs, possibly owing to a read error. The gene calls are TRBV28 and TRBJ2-7; 14 bases line up with TRBD2. The CDR3 runs to 17 residues. The germline V gene has CDR1 MDHEN and CDR2 SYDVKM. The CDR3 loop is CASSLFGTSGRYYEHYF. The CDR3 DNA follows: TGTGCCAGCAGTTTATTTGGGACTAGCGGGAGATACTACGAGCATTACTTC.

V usage is TRBV11-1 and J usage is TRBJ2-7; perhaps TRBD1 as D (5 bases). The germline gives CDR1 SGHAT, CDR2 FQDESV (reference sequence). The V end was cut by 11 bases, the J end by 3 bases, with 17 bases between. This CDR3 has 13 amino acids. The CDR3 region has the DNA TGTGCCGGCATGCGTCAGGGTGACTACGAGCAGTACTTC. Encoded protein: CAGMRQGDYEQYF.

A word on this clonotype: This may come from a read error, since a much larger clone is one base off. In DNA form, the CDR3 reads TGTGCCAGCAGCCTCCGGGGGAGGATGGAGACCCAGTACTTC. It translates to CASSLRGRMETQYF. The V gene is TRBV5-4, the J gene TRBJ2-5; maybe TRBD2 (6 bases). With 4 bases removed from V and 5 bases from J, the gap between germline ends came to 15 bases. This CDR3 has 14 amino acids. Germline V CDR1 and CDR2: SGHNT, YYREEE (reference sequence). Based on the CDR3 plus reference TRBV5-4 and TRBJ2-5, the full variable domain is ETGVTQSPTHLIKTRGQQVTLRCSSQSGHNTVSWYQQALGQGPQFIFQYYREEENGRGNFPPRFSGLQFPNYSSELNVNALELDDSALYLCASSLRGRMETQYFGPGTRLLVL.

Turning to this clonotype: At one of its ends the junction is not consistent with the germline gene, which may arise from a read error. The rearrangement uses TRBV11-2 and TRBJ2-7, with 8 bases fitting TRBD2. Per germline, CDR1 SGHAT and CDR2 FQNNGV. CDR3 length equals 17 residues. CDR3 sequence: CARSSVVLAVWGYEQHF. The CDR3 nucleotides are TGTGCCAGAAGCTCCGTGGTACTAGCGGTGTGGGGCTACGAGCAGCACTTC. Full variable domain (missing parts from reference TRBV11-2 and TRBJ2-7): EAGVAQSPRYKIIEKRQSVAFWCNPISGHATLYWYQQILGQGPKLLIQFQNNGVVDDSQLPKDRFSAERLKGVDSTLKIQPAKLEDSAVYLCARSSVVLAVWGYEQHFGPGTRLTVT.

About this clonotype: This CDR3 is missing its conserved last phenylalanine or tryptophan, likely due to a read error. V gene TRBV11-2 combines with J gene TRBJ2-1, with TRBD1 identical over 9 bases. The V gene's germline CDR1 is SGHAT and CDR2 FQNNGV. V lost 3 bases, J lost 9 bases, and 12 bases stayed unmatched. This CDR3 contains 16 residues. The DNA for the CDR3 is TGTGCCAGCAGCTTGGAACCGGGACAGGGATTCACTGAGCAGTTCTTA. This encodes CASSLEPGQGFTEQFL.

As to this clonotype: Being one base from a much bigger clone, this may be a read error. The J gene is TRBJ2-2, the V gene TRBV29-1; no clear D. Germline values: CDR1 SQVTM, CDR2 ANQGSEA. Trimming left V 4 bases short and J 10 bases short, with 16 bases between. The CDR3 is 13 amino acids. CDR3 sequence: CSVGGILSAELFF. CDR3 DNA sequence: TGCAGCGTTGGTGGGATTCTATCCGCGGAGCTGTTTTTT.

Comment on this clonotype: Given a much more abundant clone one base away, this may be a read error. V gene TRBV29-1 combines with J gene TRBJ1-5; 7 nucleotides match TRBD1. CDR1 is SQVTM and CDR2 is ANQGSEA in the germline V gene. The CDR3 runs 19 residues. Trimming removed 4 bases from V and 3 bases from J; junction bases left unmatched: 21. CDR3 sequence: CSVGGLRMCHDRANQPQHF. The DNA of the CDR3 is TGCAGCGTTGGGGGACTTCGGATGTGCCACGACAGGGCCAATCAGCCCCAGCATTTT.

Regarding this clonotype: A much larger clone is a single base away; this may be a read error. The rearrangement links TRBV20-1 to TRBJ2-7, with 7 bases that match TRBD2. Germline loops: CDR1 DFQATT, CDR2 SNEGSKA (reference sequence). V was pared by 5 bases and J by 2 bases, with 6 bases of the junction left unmatched. The CDR3 extends over 13 amino acids. The CDR3 spells CSAGAGRAYEQYF. CDR3 DNA: TGCAGTGCTGGAGCGGGGCGGGCCTACGAGCAGTACTTC.